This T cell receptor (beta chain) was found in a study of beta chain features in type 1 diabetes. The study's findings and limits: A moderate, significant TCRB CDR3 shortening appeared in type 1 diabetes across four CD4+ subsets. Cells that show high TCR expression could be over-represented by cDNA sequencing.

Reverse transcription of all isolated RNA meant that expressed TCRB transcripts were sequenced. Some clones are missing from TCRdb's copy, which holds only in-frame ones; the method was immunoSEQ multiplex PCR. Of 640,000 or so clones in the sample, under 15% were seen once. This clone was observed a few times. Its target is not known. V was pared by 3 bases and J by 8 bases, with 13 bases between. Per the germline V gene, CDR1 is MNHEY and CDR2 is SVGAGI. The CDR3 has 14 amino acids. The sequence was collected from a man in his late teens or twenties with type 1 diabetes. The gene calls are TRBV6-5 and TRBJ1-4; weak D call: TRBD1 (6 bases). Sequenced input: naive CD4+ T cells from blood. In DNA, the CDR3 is TGTGCCAGCAGTTATCAGCGGGACACCGAAAAACTGTTTTTT. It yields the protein CASSYQRDTEKLFF.